This T cell receptor (beta chain) stems from a study of vaccination effects on CD4 cells after COVID-19. Background on the study: Wells containing a few million PBMC each were cultured with approximately 9.7 IU/ml IL-2 and about 9.7 ug/ml peptides. General observations from the study: Whether induced by infection or by vaccine, clones showed marked clonal contraction late after vaccination.

This clone was found a few times. Its antigen remains unidentified. Isolation of CD4+ T cells took place after about 10 days of culture. Absence of prior SARS-CoV-2 infection characterized the vaccine recipients, who showed negative nucleocapsid antibodies. The assay was immunoSEQ multiplex PCR, and TCRdb's table has in-frame clones only and misses some. The repertoire includes more than 50,000 clones, about 83% of them detected once, and approximately 3% sits in the top ten. Germline V gene data show CDR1 as LNHDA and CDR2 as SQIVND (reference sequence). Trimming took 7 bases from V and 4 from J, leaving 17 bases between them. The CDR3 covers 16 residues.

The TCR originated in a human donor who received a COVID-19 vaccine. The sample here was CD4+ T cells from PBMCs cultured without peptide, taken before COVID-19 vaccination. The rearrangement links TRBV19 to TRBJ2-6; D remains ambiguous. CDR3 loop: CASTIVTGTGANVLTF. CDR3 in DNA: TGTGCCAGTACTATTGTTACGGGTACCGGGGCCAACGTCCTGACTTTC.